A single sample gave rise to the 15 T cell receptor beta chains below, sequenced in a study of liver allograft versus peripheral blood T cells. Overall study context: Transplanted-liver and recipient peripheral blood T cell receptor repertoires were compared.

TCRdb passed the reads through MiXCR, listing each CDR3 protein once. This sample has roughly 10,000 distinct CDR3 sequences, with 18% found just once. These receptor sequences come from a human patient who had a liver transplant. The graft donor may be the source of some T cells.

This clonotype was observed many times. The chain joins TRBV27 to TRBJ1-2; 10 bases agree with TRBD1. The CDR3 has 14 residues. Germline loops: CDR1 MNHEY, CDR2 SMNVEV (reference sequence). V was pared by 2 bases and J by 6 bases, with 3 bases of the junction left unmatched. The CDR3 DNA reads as TGTGCCAGCAGTTTAAGGGGGACAGGGGATGGCTACACCTTC. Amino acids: CASSLRGTGDGYTF.

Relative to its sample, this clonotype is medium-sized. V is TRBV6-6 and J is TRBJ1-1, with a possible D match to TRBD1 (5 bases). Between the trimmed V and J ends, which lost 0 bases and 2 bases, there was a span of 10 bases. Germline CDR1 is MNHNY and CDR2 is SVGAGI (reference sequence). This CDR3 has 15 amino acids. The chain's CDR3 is CASSYSWDANTEAFF. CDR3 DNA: TGTGCCAGCAGTTACTCTTGGGACGCAAACACTGAAGCTTTCTTT.

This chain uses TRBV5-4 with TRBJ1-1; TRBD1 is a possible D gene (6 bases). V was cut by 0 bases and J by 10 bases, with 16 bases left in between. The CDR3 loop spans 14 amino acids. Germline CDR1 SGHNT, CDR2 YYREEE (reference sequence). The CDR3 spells CASSLEAGDRVAFF. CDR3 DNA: TGTGCCAGCAGCTTGGAGGCAGGGGATAGGGTAGCTTTCTTT.

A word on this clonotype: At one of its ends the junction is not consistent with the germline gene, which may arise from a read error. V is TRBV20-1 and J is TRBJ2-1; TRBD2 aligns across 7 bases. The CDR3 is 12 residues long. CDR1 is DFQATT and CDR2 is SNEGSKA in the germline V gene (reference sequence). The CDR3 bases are TGTACGACTAGCAGCGGTCACAATGAGCAGTTCTTC. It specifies CTTSSGHNEQFF.

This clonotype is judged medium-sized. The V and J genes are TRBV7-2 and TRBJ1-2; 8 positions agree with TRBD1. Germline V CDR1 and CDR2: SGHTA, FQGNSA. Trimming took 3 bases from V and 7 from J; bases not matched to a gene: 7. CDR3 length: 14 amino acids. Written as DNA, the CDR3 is TGTGCCAGCAGCTTGACAGGGGTAACGGGTGGCTACACCTTC. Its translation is CASSLTGVTGGYTF.

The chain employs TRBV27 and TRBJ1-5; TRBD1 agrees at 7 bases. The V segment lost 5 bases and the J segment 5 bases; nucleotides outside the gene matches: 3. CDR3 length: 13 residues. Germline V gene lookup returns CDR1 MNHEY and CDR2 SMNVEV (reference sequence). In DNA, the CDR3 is TGTGCCAGCAGTCGTCAGGGGGATCAGCCCCAGCATTTT. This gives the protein CASSRQGDQPQHF.

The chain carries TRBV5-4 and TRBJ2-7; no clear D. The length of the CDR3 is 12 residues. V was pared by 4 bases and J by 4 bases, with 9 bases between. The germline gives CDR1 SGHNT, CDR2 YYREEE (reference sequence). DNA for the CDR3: TGTGCCAGCAGCCTTGACAAATACGAGCAGTACTTC. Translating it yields CASSLDKYEQYF.

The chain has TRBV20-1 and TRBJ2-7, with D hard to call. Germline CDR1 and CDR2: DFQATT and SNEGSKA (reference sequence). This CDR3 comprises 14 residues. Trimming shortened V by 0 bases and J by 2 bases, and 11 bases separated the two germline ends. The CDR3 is CSARDRRMTYEQYF. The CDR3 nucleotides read TGCAGTGCTAGAGATAGGCGGATGACCTACGAGCAGTACTTC.

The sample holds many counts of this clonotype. The CDR3 region has the DNA TGTGCCAGTAAGCCCGCCCCAACACCCAATCAGCCCCAGCATTTT. Protein sequence: CASKPAPTPNQPQHF. The chain couples TRBV19 to TRBJ1-5; D gene uncertain. V gave up 7 bases and J gave up 3 bases, with 16 bases separating them. CDR3 length: 15 residues. The germline CDR1 and CDR2 sequences are LNHDA and SQIVND (reference sequence).

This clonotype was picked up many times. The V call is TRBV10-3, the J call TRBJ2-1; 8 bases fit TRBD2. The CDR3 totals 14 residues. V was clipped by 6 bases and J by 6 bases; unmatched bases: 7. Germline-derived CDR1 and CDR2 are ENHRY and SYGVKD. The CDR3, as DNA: TGTGCCATCAGAGCTGGGACTAGTCCCAATGAGCAGTTCTTC. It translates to CAIRAGTSPNEQFF.

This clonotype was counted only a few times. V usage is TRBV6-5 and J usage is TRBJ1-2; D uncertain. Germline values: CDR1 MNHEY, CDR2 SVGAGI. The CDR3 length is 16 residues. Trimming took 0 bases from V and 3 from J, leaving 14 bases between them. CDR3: CASSYSGPTNYYGYTF. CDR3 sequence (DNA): TGTGCCAGCAGTTACTCAGGACCGACTAACTACTATGGCTACACCTTC.

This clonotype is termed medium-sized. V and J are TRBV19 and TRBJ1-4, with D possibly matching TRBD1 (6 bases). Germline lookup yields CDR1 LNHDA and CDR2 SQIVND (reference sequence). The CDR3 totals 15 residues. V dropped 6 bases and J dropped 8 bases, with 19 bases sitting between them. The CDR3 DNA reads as TGTGCCAGTAGACCCACAGGGTATCGCACCGAAAAACTGTTTTTT. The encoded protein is CASRPTGYRTEKLFF.

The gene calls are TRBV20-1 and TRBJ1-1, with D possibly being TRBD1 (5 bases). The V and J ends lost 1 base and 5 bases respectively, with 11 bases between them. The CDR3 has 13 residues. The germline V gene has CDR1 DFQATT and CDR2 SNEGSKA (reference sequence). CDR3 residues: CSARGGGRTEAFF. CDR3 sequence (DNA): TGCAGTGCTAGAGGTGGGGGGAGGACTGAAGCTTTCTTT.

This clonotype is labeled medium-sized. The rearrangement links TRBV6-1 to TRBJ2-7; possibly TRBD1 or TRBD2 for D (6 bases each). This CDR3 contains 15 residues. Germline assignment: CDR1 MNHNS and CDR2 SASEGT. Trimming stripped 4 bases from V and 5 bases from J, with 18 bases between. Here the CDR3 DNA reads TGTGCCAGCAGTGTCCCCCGGGGGCCTCCCGACGAGCAGTACTTC. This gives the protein CASSVPRGPPDEQYF.

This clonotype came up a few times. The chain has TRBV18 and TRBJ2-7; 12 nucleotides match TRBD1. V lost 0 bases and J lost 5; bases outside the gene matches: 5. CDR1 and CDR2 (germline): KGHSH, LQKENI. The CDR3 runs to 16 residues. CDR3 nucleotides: TGTGCCAGCTCACCACCGTGGGGGACAGGGGGCCACGAGCAGTACTTC. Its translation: CASSPPWGTGGHEQYF.